This TCR beta chain was documented in a study of cytomegalovirus exposure and HLA in healthy donors. From germline, CDR1 is SGHTA and CDR2 FQGTGA. This CDR3 has 15 amino acids. After removal of 5 bases from V and 2 bases from J, the junction contained 6 bases not matched to a gene. PCR involved 60 Vbeta and 13 Jbeta primers. Original data processing: Later work found around 72 million unique TCR beta chains, with some 11 million shared. Produced via immunoSEQ multiplex PCR; TCRdb's table is partial and in-frame only. D and trimming come from the DNA, and the V and J calls and clone size come from that table. The top ten clones hold about 2.6% of a sample with 100,000 to 150,000 clones, roughly 60% of them seen once.

The chain uses TRBV7-3 and TRBJ2-5; 9 nucleotides agree with TRBD1. The sequencing sample was made of PBMCs. This clonotype was sampled from a woman aged 40 to 49 in good health and CMV-seronegative. CDR3 DNA: TGTGCCAGCAGCGCATACGGGACAGGGCAAGAGACCCAGTACTTC. This codes for CASSAYGTGQETQYF. Full variable domain (rest looked up from reference TRBV7-3 and TRBJ2-5): GAGVSQTPSNKVTEKGKYVELRCDPISGHTALYWYRQSLGQGPEFLIYFQGTGAADDSGLPNDRFFAVRPEGSVSTLKIQRTERGDSAVYLCASSAYGTGQETQYFGPGTRLLVL.